This T cell receptor (beta chain) was captured by sequencing in a study of T cells in Graves' hyperthyroidism and ophthalmopathy. General study results and limits: Ophthalmopathy prediction by the model preceded onset by a median about 6 months.

Amplification of TCR beta CDR3 regions was performed using RNA transcripts as template. Initially, a first-round RT-PCR of the TCR CDR3 employed the HTBI primer set. Each CDR3 protein gets one entry after TCRdb re-called the multiplex PCR reads with MiXCR. The data show over 400,000 distinct CDR3 sequences, over 12% seen once. The diagnoses drew upon clinical symptoms, serum thyroxine and TRAb, thyroid ultrasound and orbital computed tomography. Concerning this clonotype itself: Its antigen is as yet unknown.

The receptor's source is a man aged 18 to 29 with Graves' ophthalmopathy. The specimen was blood.

The CDR3: CASSVRHDYGYTF. The CDR3 DNA reads as TGTGCCAGCAGCGTTCGACATGACTATGGCTACACCTTC. This chain joins TRBV3-1 and TRBJ1-2; unclear D gene. Germline CDR1 LGHDT, CDR2 YNNKEL (reference sequence). Trimming cost V 5 bases and J 3 bases, with 10 bases left between them. The CDR3 spans 13 residues.